What follows are 30 T cell receptor beta chains derived from one specimen sequenced in a study of long-term antiretroviral therapy in people with HIV. Runs used v3.0 of the immunoSEQ assay and were done at survey level. Assay used: immunoSEQ multiplex PCR; TCRdb lists only in-frame clones, some missing. The sample shows roughly 33,000 clones, around 97% of them seen only once. The starting material was unsorted PBMCs, obtained 6.9 years after starting antiretroviral therapy. Receptor source: a man aged 30-40 years with HIV.

The J gene is TRBJ2-3, the V gene TRBV4-1; D possibly matches TRBD1 or TRBD2 (5 bases each). Germline loops: CDR1 MGHRA, CDR2 YSYEKL. V was cut by 3 bases and J by 4 bases, with 8 bases left in between. CDR3 length: 13 amino acids. This CDR3 reads CASSQGVADTQYF. The CDR3 DNA reads TGCGCCAGCAGCCAGGGGGTGGCAGATACGCAGTATTTT.

The rearrangement uses TRBV5-6 and TRBJ2-1, with 7 nucleotides matching TRBD2. J lost 8 bases, V lost 1 base, and 9 bases had no gene match. This CDR3 contains 15 residues. The germline CDR1 and CDR2 sequences are SGHDT and YYEEEE. CDR3 nucleotide sequence: TGTGCCAGCAGCTTGTTTAGCGGGTCTGCCGATGAGCAGTTCTTC. Protein product: CASSLFSGSADEQFF. The variable domain in full, completed from reference TRBV5-6 and TRBJ2-1, reads DAGVTQSPTHLIKTRGQQVTLRCSPKSGHDTVSWYQQALGQGPQFIFQYYEEEERQRGNFPDRFSGHQFPNYSSELNVNALLLGDSALYLCASSLFSGSADEQFFGPGTRLTVL.

V and J are TRBV9 and TRBJ2-3; 7 bases align to TRBD2. V gave up 6 bases and J gave up 2 bases; unmatched junction bases: 6. CDR1 SGDLS and CDR2 YYNGEE come from the germline V gene. This CDR3 has 14 residues. CDR3 sequence (DNA): TGTGCCAGCACCCCTTGGGACTACACAGATACGCAGTATTTT. Its translation is CASTPWDYTDTQYF.

V is TRBV25-1 and J is TRBJ2-3, with D unresolved. Trimming removed 5 bases from V and 2 bases from J, with 5 bases in between. The CDR3 runs 12 residues. Per the germline V gene, CDR1 is MGHDK and CDR2 is SYGVNS. The CDR3 DNA is TGTGCCAGCAGTCCCTCCACAGATACGCAGTATTTT. This encodes CASSPSTDTQYF.

The CDR3 spells CASRPLAGATYNEQFF. The DNA for the CDR3 is TGTGCCAGCAGGCCCCTAGCGGGGGCTACCTACAATGAGCAGTTCTTC. This chain uses TRBV2 with TRBJ2-1; 10 bases are a match to TRBD2. The CDR3 has 16 residues. V was clipped by 6 bases and J by 2 bases; unmatched bases: 7. The germline V gene has CDR1 SNHLY and CDR2 FYNNEI.

The chain couples TRBV7-3 to TRBJ2-3; D unclear. CDR3 size: 14 residues. Trimming pared 2 bases from V and 3 bases from J, leaving 9 bases between. Germline CDR1 SGHTA, CDR2 FQGTGA. The CDR3 nucleotides read TGTGCCAGCAGCTTAGGCCTTGGAACAGATACGCAGTATTTT. Protein: CASSLGLGTDTQYF.

The rearrangement joins TRBV10-1 to TRBJ2-7; D possibly corresponds to TRBD1 (5 bases). The CDR3 covers 15 residues. In germline, CDR1 is WNHNN, CDR2 SYGVQD (reference sequence). V was pared by 8 bases and J by 2 bases, with 19 bases between. The CDR3 protein is CASSRRPTATYEQYF. The CDR3 region has the DNA TGCGCCAGCTCCCGAAGACCGACAGCTACCTACGAGCAGTACTTC.

The table lists this clone with a few counts. The rearrangement links TRBV18 to TRBJ1-2; perhaps TRBD1 as D (5 bases). Per the germline V gene, CDR1 is KGHSH and CDR2 is LQKENI. This CDR3 is 14 amino acids long. V lost 3 bases and J lost 5, with 13 bases in between. This chain's CDR3 is CASSPGGIAYGYTF. CDR3 bases: TGTGCCAGCTCACCTGGGGGAATAGCGTATGGCTACACCTTC. The full variable domain, with the rest looked up from reference TRBV18 and TRBJ1-2, is NAGVMQNPRHLVRRRGQEARLRCSPMKGHSHVYWYRQLPEEGLKFMVYLQKENIIDESGMPKERFSAEFPKEGPSILRIQQVVRGDSAAYFCASSPGGIAYGYTFGSGTRLTVV.

The V and J genes are TRBV6-1 and TRBJ2-2, with 12 bases aligning to TRBD2. Germline assignment: CDR1 MNHNS and CDR2 SASEGT. V dropped 8 bases and J dropped 9; count of bases not matched to a gene: 7. The CDR3 sequence is 14 residues long. In DNA form, the CDR3 reads TGTGCCAGCGGTACTAGCGGGGGGAGTCGGGAGCTGTTTTTT. It specifies CASGTSGGSRELFF.

This chain links TRBV11-2 with TRBJ2-1; 9 bases align to TRBD1. From germline, CDR1 is SGHAT and CDR2 FQNNGV. With 8 bases clipped from V and 0 bases from J, the junction kept 2 bases outside the gene matches. The CDR3 spans 14 residues. The CDR3 DNA follows: TGTGCCAGCGGGGACAGGGCCTCCTACAATGAGCAGTTCTTC. Translating gives CASGDRASYNEQFF.

V usage is TRBV29-1 and J usage is TRBJ1-4, with D perhaps matching TRBD1 (5 bases). There are 13 residues in the CDR3. CDR1 is SQVTM and CDR2 is ANQGSEA in the germline V gene. Trimming pared 6 bases from V and 4 bases from J, leaving 12 bases between. CDR3 coding DNA: TGCAGCGTCCGAGGAGGGGTTAATGAAAAACTGTTTTTT. Translation gives CSVRGGVNEKLFF. Full variable domain (remainder filled in from reference TRBV29-1 and TRBJ1-4): SAVISQKPSRDICQRGTSLTIQCQVDSQVTMMFWYRQQPGQSLTLIATANQGSEATYESGFVIDKFPISRPNLTFSTLTVSNMSPEDSSIYLCSVRGGVNEKLFFGSGTQLSVL.

The chain employs TRBV30 and TRBJ2-7; no definite D call. The length of the CDR3 is 16 residues. Trimming pared 0 bases from V and 10 bases from J, leaving 25 bases between. Germline CDR1 reads GTSNPN; CDR2 reads SVGIG (reference sequence). CDR3: CAWSVKRVQSAPFQYF. The DNA of the CDR3 is TGTGCCTGGAGTGTTAAAAGAGTACAGTCGGCCCCCTTCCAGTACTTC.

The gene calls are TRBV9 and TRBJ2-1, with a possible D match to TRBD2 (6 bases). Germline loops: CDR1 SGDLS, CDR2 YYNGEE. This CDR3 spans 16 amino acids. V shed 4 bases and J shed 3 bases, with 17 bases lying between them. CDR3 loop: CASSKSPARDYNEQFF. CDR3 coding DNA: TGTGCCAGCAGCAAGTCCCCTGCGCGGGACTACAATGAGCAGTTCTTC.

The chain recombines TRBV5-4 with TRBJ1-1, with D perhaps matching TRBD1 (6 bases). The CDR3 spans 13 residues. Trimming shortened V by 4 bases and J by 3 bases, and 10 bases separated the two germline ends. Germline-derived CDR1 and CDR2 are SGHNT and YYREEE (reference sequence). The CDR3 loop is CASSGRGYTEAFF. CDR3 nucleotide sequence: TGTGCCAGCAGCGGAAGGGGGTACACTGAAGCTTTCTTT.

The rearrangement uses TRBV5-4 and TRBJ2-1, with D perhaps assigned TRBD1 or TRBD2 (6 bases each). This CDR3 has 14 residues. The germline V gene encodes CDR1 SGHNT and CDR2 YYREEE (reference sequence). Trimming took off 0 bases at V and 14 bases at J, with 18 bases between the two ends. The CDR3 spells CASSLESGDGGEFF. For the CDR3, the DNA is TGTGCCAGCAGCTTGGAATCAGGGGACGGAGGGGAGTTCTTC. The full variable domain, rest sourced from reference TRBV5-4 and TRBJ2-1, is ETGVTQSPTHLIKTRGQQVTLRCSSQSGHNTVSWYQQALGQGPQFIFQYYREEENGRGNFPPRFSGLQFPNYSSELNVNALELDDSALYLCASSLESGDGGEFFGPGTRLTVL.

This clone appeared once. The chain couples TRBV2 to TRBJ2-4; no clear D gene. The CDR3 covers 14 residues. CDR1 is SNHLY, CDR2 FYNNEI, per germline. Trimming cost V 4 bases and J 0 bases, with 7 bases left between them. The CDR3 protein is CASSGFLAKNIQYF. CDR3 nucleotide sequence: TGTGCCAGCAGTGGCTTCTTAGCCAAAAACATTCAGTACTTC.

The chain carries TRBV19 and TRBJ2-7, with D unclear. Germline V CDR1 and CDR2: LNHDA, SQIVND (reference sequence). The CDR3 totals 11 residues. The V end was cut by 6 bases, the J end by 6 bases, with 9 bases between. CDR3 DNA: TGTGCCAGTAGGGACGGTCGCGAGCAGTACTTC. Translating gives CASRDGREQYF.

CDR3 DNA sequence: TGTGCCAGTAGTATAGGCCGGACTCAGGGGACCCAGTACTTC. Amino acids: CASSIGRTQGTQYF. This chain links TRBV19 with TRBJ2-5; D may correspond to TRBD1 or TRBD2 (5 bases each). V shed 1 base and J shed 7 bases, with 13 bases lying between them. Germline-derived CDR1 and CDR2 are LNHDA and SQIVND (reference sequence). This CDR3 spans 14 amino acids. Variable domain in full (rest from reference TRBV19 and TRBJ2-5): DGGITQSPKYLFRKEGQNVTLSCEQNLNHDAMYWYRQDPGQGLRLIYYSQIVNDFQKGDIAEGYSVSREKKESFPLTVTSAQKNPTAFYLCASSIGRTQGTQYFGPGTRLLVL.

The chain recombines TRBV11-3 with TRBJ2-2; D may be TRBD2 (6 bases). Germline CDR1 SGHNT, CDR2 YENEEA. CDR3 length: 15 amino acids. V was shortened by 5 bases and J by 8 bases, with 18 bases between the two germline ends. The CDR3 is CASSPGGVAVGELFF. The DNA of the CDR3 is TGTGCCAGCAGCCCAGGCGGGGTTGCGGTGGGGGAGCTGTTTTTT.

J is TRBJ1-3 and V is TRBV7-9, with TRBD1 as a possible D gene (6 bases). Per the germline V gene, CDR1 is SEHNR and CDR2 is FQNEAQ (reference sequence). This CDR3 has 16 residues. Trimming removed 7 bases at V and 0 bases at J, with 16 bases between. In DNA form, the CDR3 reads TGTGCCAGCATCCTCGGACAGACCAACTCTGGAAACACCATATATTTT. This codes for CASILGQTNSGNTIYF.

The V and J genes are TRBV9 and TRBJ2-1; a weak D match, TRBD2 (6 bases). Germline-derived CDR1 and CDR2 are SGDLS and YYNGEE. V lost 0 bases, J lost 7 bases, and 14 bases lay in between. The CDR3 is 15 residues long. This CDR3 is CASSVGRSGRNEQFF. The DNA of the CDR3 is TGTGCCAGCAGCGTAGGAAGGAGTGGGAGGAATGAGCAGTTCTTC.

The gene calls are TRBV30 and TRBJ1-1; no clear D gene. CDR1 is GTSNPN, CDR2 SVGIG, per germline (reference sequence). This CDR3 is built from 13 residues. V gave up 8 bases and J gave up 5 bases, with 18 bases separating them. The CDR3 is CAHNSRRLTEAFF. CDR3 coding DNA: TGTGCCCACAACTCCCGCCGTCTTACTGAAGCTTTCTTT.

The chain recombines TRBV7-9 with TRBJ2-1, with TRBD2 matching over 10 bases. Germline-derived CDR1 and CDR2 are SEHNR and FQNEAQ (reference sequence). The junction had 5 bases not matched to a gene; V was cut back by 4 bases and J by 5 bases. CDR3 size: 15 residues. CDR3 DNA: TGTGCCAGCAGCTCTAGCGGGAGCTTGGACAATGAGCAGTTCTTC. Its translation is CASSSSGSLDNEQFF.

This chain uses TRBV6-5 with TRBJ2-7; 9 positions match TRBD2. Germline CDR1 MNHEY, CDR2 SVGAGI. V shed 4 bases and J 3 bases; nucleotides not matched to a gene: 4. CDR3 length equals 14 residues. The CDR3 DNA is TGTGCCAGCAGTTCACTAGCGGGCTTCTACGAGCAGTACTTC. Translation: CASSSLAGFYEQYF.

The chain uses TRBV7-2 and TRBJ2-1, with no clear D. Germline V gives CDR1 SGHTA, CDR2 FQGNSA. There are 14 residues in the CDR3. V was trimmed by 4 bases and J by 7 bases, leaving 14 bases between them. CDR3 protein: CASSSRLAINEQFF. In nucleotides, the CDR3 is TGTGCCAGCAGCTCGCGACTGGCTATTAATGAGCAGTTCTTC.

The chain links TRBV2 to TRBJ1-2; D uncertain. The CDR3 contains 10 residues. V was shortened by 10 bases and J by 9 bases, with 12 bases between the two germline ends. The germline V gene has CDR1 SNHLY and CDR2 FYNNEI. CDR3 DNA sequence: TGTGCCACCCTAGGGATCAGCTACACCTTC. It yields the protein CATLGISYTF.

V and J are TRBV29-1 and TRBJ1-1, with D possibly matching TRBD1 (6 bases). Trimming shortened V by 5 bases and J by 7 bases, and 17 bases separated the two germline ends. CDR1 and CDR2 (germline): SQVTM, ANQGSEA. The CDR3 is 13 amino acids. The CDR3, as DNA: TGCAGCGTTCAGGGGCGCTCAGGAGTTGAAGCTTTCTTT. Translating gives CSVQGRSGVEAFF.

This clone came up a few times. The chain has TRBV11-1 and TRBJ2-3; 7 nucleotides match TRBD2. CDR3 length: 15 amino acids. The germline V gene has CDR1 SGHAT and CDR2 FQDESV (reference sequence). J gave up 8 bases and V 5 bases, and 13 bases lay outside the gene matches. CDR3 residues: CASSGGGSFGSTQYF. CDR3 DNA sequence: TGTGCCAGCAGCGGGGGGGGTAGCTTCGGGAGTACGCAGTATTTT.

Notes on this clone: This specimen includes other DNA sequences encoding the same CDR3. The chain links TRBV2 to TRBJ1-1; D is uncertain. The germline V gene has CDR1 SNHLY and CDR2 FYNNEI. V lost 8 bases, J lost 2 bases, and 6 bases lay in between. The CDR3 is 11 residues long. This chain's CDR3 is CASGSNTEAFF. CDR3 sequence (DNA): TGTGCCAGCGGCAGCAACACTGAAGCTTTCTTT.

The rearrangement links TRBV15 to TRBJ2-1; D possibly matches TRBD1 or TRBD2 (5 bases each). V was pared by 0 bases and J by 4 bases, with 13 bases between. The germline V gene has CDR1 LNHNV and CDR2 YYDKDF (reference sequence). This CDR3 has 16 residues. The CDR3 bases are TGTGCCACCAGCAGAGATGGGGACGCAGGGTACAATGAGCAGTTCTTC. It is translated as CATSRDGDAGYNEQFF.